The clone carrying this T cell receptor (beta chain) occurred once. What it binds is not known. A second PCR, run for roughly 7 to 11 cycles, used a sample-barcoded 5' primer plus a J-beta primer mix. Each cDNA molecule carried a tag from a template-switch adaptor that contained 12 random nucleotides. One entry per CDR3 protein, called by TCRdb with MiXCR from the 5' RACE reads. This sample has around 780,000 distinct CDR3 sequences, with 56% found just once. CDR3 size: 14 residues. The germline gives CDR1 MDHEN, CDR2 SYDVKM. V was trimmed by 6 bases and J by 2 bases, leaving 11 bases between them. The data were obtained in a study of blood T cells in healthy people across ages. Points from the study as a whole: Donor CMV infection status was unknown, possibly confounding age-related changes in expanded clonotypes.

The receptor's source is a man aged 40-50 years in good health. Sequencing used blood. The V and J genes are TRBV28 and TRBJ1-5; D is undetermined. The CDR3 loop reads CASRAGSGNQPQHF. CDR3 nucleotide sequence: TGTGCCAGCAGGGCGGGGAGCGGCAATCAGCCCCAGCATTTT. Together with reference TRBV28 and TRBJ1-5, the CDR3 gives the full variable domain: DVKVTQSSRYLVKRTGEKVFLECVQDMDHENMFWYRQDPGLGLRLIYFSYDVKMKEKGDIPEGYSVSREKKERFSLILESASTNQTSMYLCASRAGSGNQPQHFGDGTRLSIL.